This T cell receptor (beta chain) derives from a study of T cell changes during pregnancy in multiple sclerosis. Profiled with immunoSEQ multiplex PCR; TCRdb holds only in-frame clones, not every one. This sample yields about 83,000 clones, of which around 90% are seen a single time; 3% to 4% belongs to the top ten. CDR3 length equals 15 residues. Germline V gene data show CDR1 as SGHRS and CDR2 as YFSETQ. The V and J ends lost 0 bases and 5 bases respectively, with 14 bases between them. V usage is TRBV5-1 and J usage is TRBJ1-2; D not certain. This receptor was taken from a female donor in good health, serving as a control in a pregnancy study. Some clones in this sample may be carry-over from other donors' samples. Sequenced here: PBMCs, sampled in the first trimester of pregnancy. In DNA, the CDR3 is TGCGCCAGCAGCTTGGGGTACACAGACCCATATGGCTACACCTTC. It translates to CASSLGYTDPYGYTF.